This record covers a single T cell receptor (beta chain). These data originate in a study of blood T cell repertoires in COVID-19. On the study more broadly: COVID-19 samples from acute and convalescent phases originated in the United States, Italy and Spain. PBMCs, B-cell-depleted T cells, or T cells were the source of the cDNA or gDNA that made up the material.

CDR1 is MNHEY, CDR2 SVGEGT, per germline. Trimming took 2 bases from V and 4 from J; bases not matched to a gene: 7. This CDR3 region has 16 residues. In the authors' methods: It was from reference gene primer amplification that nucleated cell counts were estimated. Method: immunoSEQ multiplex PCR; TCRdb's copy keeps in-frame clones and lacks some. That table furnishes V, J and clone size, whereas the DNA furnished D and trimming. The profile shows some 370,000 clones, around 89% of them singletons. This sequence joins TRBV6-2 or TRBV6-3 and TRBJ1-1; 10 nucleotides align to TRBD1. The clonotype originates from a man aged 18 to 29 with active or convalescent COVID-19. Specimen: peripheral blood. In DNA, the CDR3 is TGTGCCAGCAGTTACCCTCGGACAGGGGGGATCACTGAAGCTTTCTTT. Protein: CASSYPRTGGITEAFF.